These T cell receptor beta chains were read from a single sample in a study of human T cells and chemical hapten exposure. MiXCR was run by TCRdb on the RACE reads, yielding one entry per CDR3 protein. In the table there are 95,000 to 150,000 distinct CDR3 sequences, about 11% of which are singletons. The material sequenced was whole blood, taken in connection with sensitization to the hapten diphenylcyclopropenone (DPC). These receptors were obtained from a woman between 50 and 59 years old with alopecia areata. Some clones in this sample may be carry-over from other donors' samples. The CDR3 runs from the conserved cysteine through the conserved F or W. A D gene is named only where the DNA matches it firmly. Size is omitted from some rows. Given values are once, few, many or a class for expanded clones.

j_gene	d_gene	v_gene	abundance	CDR3nt	CDR3aa
TRBJ2-3	.	TRBV9	.	TGTGCCAGCCGGGGGACGGGACCCACAGATACGCAGTATTTT	CASRGTGPTDTQYF
TRBJ2-3	TRBD2	TRBV19	many	TGTGCCAGTAGTATAACTAGCGGGAGTGGTGGGAGTACGCAGTATTTT	CASSITSGSGGSTQYF
TRBJ2-7	.	TRBV7-2	.	TGTGCCAGCAGCTTTGTAAGGGGATCCAAGTACGAGCAGTACTTC	CASSFVRGSKYEQYF
TRBJ2-4	.	TRBV10-2	few	TGCGCCAGCAGTGATTTATGGATTCAGTACTTC	CASSDLWIQYF
TRBJ2-7	TRBD1	TRBV6-6	many	TGTGCCAGCAGTTACGGGACAGGGGGGTTCGAGCAGTACTTC	CASSYGTGGFEQYF
TRBJ2-7	TRBD2	TRBV7-3	few	TGTGCCAGCAGCCAGGGACTAGCGGGCGGGGAGCAGTACTTC	CASSQGLAGGEQYF
TRBJ1-2	.	TRBV29-1	.	TGCAGCGTTGTCAGTAAACAGCAAAGCTATGGCTACACCTTC	CSVVSKQQSYGYTF
TRBJ2-7	TRBD2	TRBV12-5	.	TGTGCTAGTGGTTTGGGCCCGGGACTAGCGGGATTCGAGCAGTACTTC	CASGLGPGLAGFEQYF
TRBJ1-4	.	TRBV11-2	many	TGTGCCAGCAGCGACCCCCCAGAGAATGAAAAACTGTTTTTT	CASSDPPENEKLFF
TRBJ2-3	TRBD2	TRBV28	few	TGTGCCAGCAGTGACGGGACTAGCGGTGGAGATACGCAGTATTTT	CASSDGTSGGDTQYF
TRBJ2-2	TRBD1	TRBV9	.	TGTGCCAGCAGCGTATCAGGGGGGAACACCGGGGAGCTGTTTTTT	CASSVSGGNTGELFF
TRBJ1-5	TRBD1	TRBV18	many	TGTGCCAGCTCACCCACAGGGGGGCAGCCCCAGCATTTT	CASSPTGGQPQHF
TRBJ2-4	TRBD1	TRBV13	few	TGTGCCAGCAGCACAAGACAGGGCGGAAACATTCAGTACTTC	CASSTRQGGNIQYF